This T cell receptor (beta chain) was captured in a study of CD8 T cells in Susac syndrome. Study-level results: In total CD8+ repertoires, 15 to 20 Susac-specific public clones were found, and CD8+ TEMRA repertoires had roughly five.

This CDR3 region has 13 residues. With 5 bases clipped from V and 3 bases from J, the junction kept 1 base outside the gene matches. Looked up from germline, CDR1 is SQVTM and CDR2 is ANQGSEA. Random hexamers were used to reverse transcribe roughly 0.45 to 1 ug of RNA. From the immunoSEQ multiplex PCR reads, TCRdb called clonotypes with MiXCR, one entry per CDR3 protein. The table lists approximately 94,000 distinct CDR3 sequences, 95% of them singletons, with 0.3% in the top ten. Note on this clonotype: Its antigen is unidentified.

The sequence derives from a human donor with Susac syndrome. The sequenced sample was CD8+ T cells from PBMCs. The chain couples TRBV29-1 to TRBJ2-7, with 13 bases identical to TRBD2. The DNA of the CDR3 is TGCAGCGTTCGACTAGCGGGAGGCTACGAGCAGTACTTC. Translated: CSVRLAGGYEQYF.